The source of this T cell receptor (beta chain) is a study of CD8 T cells in Susac syndrome. RNA amounts of about 0.5 to 1 ug underwent reverse transcription with random hexamers. Amplification of TCR beta CDR3 was carried out by immunoSEQ multiplex PCR, which covered 54 Vbeta and 13 Jbeta segments. MiXCR was run by TCRdb on the immunoSEQ multiplex PCR reads, yielding one entry per CDR3 protein. The sample consists of approximately 120,000 distinct CDR3 sequences, about 96% of them appearing once. Sequencing targeted TCR beta in T cells from blood (CD8+ and CD4+). Between the trimmed V and J ends, which lost 1 base and 8 bases, there was a span of 14 bases. Looked up from germline, CDR1 is SGHVS and CDR2 is FNYEAQ. The length of the CDR3 is 14 residues.

The TCR comes from a human donor in good health. Sequences were obtained from CD4+ T cells from PBMCs. The chain combines TRBV7-6 with TRBJ1-1; unclear D gene. CDR3 loop: CASSLDWQGREAFF. DNA of the CDR3: TGTGCCAGCAGCTTAGATTGGCAAGGGCGAGAAGCTTTCTTT.